This T cell receptor (beta chain) derives from a study of CD8 T cells in Susac syndrome. Background on the study: Treatment status at blood draw for the Susac syndrome patients was therapy-naive, corticosteroids, or intravenous immunoglobulin alone.

This clonotype has only one observation. V lost 0 bases to trimming and J lost 0 bases, with 9 bases between them. The CDR3 spans 16 residues. Germline V gene lookup returns CDR1 MNHEY and CDR2 SMNVEV (reference sequence). Reverse transcription used about 0.45 to 1 ug RNA and random hexamers. The TCR beta CDR3 was amplified by immunoSEQ multiplex PCR across 54 Vbeta, 13 Jbeta. TCRdb re-analysed the immunoSEQ multiplex PCR reads in MiXCR, keeping a single row per CDR3 protein. The data contain under 200,000 distinct CDR3 sequences, under 97% of them singletons. TEMRA cells were FACS-enriched and CD8+ and CD4+ T cells negatively isolated.

The chain has TRBV27 and TRBJ1-5; D is undetermined. Sequenced: CD4+ T cells from PBMCs. This TCR derives from a human donor with Susac syndrome. The CDR3 reads CASSLSGGISNQPQHF. In DNA form, the CDR3 reads TGTGCCAGCAGTTTATCCGGTGGGATTAGCAATCAGCCCCAGCATTTT.